The rows below give T cell receptor beta chains drawn from one sample of a study of cytotoxic CD8 clonotypes in ibrutinib-treated CLL. Clones were sequenced by immunoSEQ multiplex PCR, and TCRdb holds only the in-frame ones, with some missing. The sample has approximately 130,000 clones; around four fifths are singletons. Specimen: PBMCs, collected after 24 months of ibrutinib treatment. The receptors come from a human donor with chronic lymphocytic leukemia. The CDR3 runs from the conserved cysteine through the conserved F or W. A D gene is named only where the DNA matches it firmly. Part of the rows lack a size; the others show once, few, many or a class for expanded clones.

D gene,V gene,J gene,clone size,CDR3 protein,CDR3 DNA
TRBD2,TRBV11-2,TRBJ2-3,.,CASSPRTSGAGRADTQYF,TGTGCCAGCAGCCCCCGGACTAGCGGGGCTGGTCGTGCAGATACGCAGTATTTT
.,TRBV27,TRBJ2-7,.,CASRASGITYEQYF,TGTGCCAGCAGGGCCTCAGGGATAACCTACGAGCAGTACTTC
.,TRBV7-2,TRBJ1-5,.,CASSPYGTAPFNQPQHF,TGTGCCAGCAGCCCCTATGGAACAGCTCCATTCAATCAGCCCCAGCATTTT
.,TRBV20-1,TRBJ1-2,few,CSASAPDGYTF,TGCAGTGCTAGCGCGCCGGATGGCTACACCTTC
TRBD1,TRBV28,TRBJ2-2,.,CASSLLQGARTGELFF,TGTGCCAGCAGTTTATTACAGGGGGCTCGCACCGGGGAGCTGTTTTTT
.,TRBV7-9,TRBJ1-1,.,CASSKYRRGMNTEAFF,TGTGCCAGCAGCAAGTATAGAAGGGGCATGAACACTGAAGCTTTCTTT
.,TRBV4-3,TRBJ2-1,.,CASSQDTLPGALYNEQFF,TGCGCCAGCAGCCAAGATACCCTTCCGGGGGCCCTCTACAATGAGCAGTTCTTC
TRBD1,TRBV28,TRBJ2-2,.,CASSRQGATGELFF,TGTGCCAGCAGTAGACAGGGGGCGACCGGGGAGCTGTTTTTT
.,TRBV6-5,TRBJ1-3,.,CASSIRATGNTIYF,TGTGCCAGCAGCATCAGGGCCACTGGAAACACCATATATTTT
.,TRBV6-5,TRBJ1-2,few,CASSYIGHWVGGYTF,TGTGCCAGCAGTTACATTGGACACTGGGTAGGAGGCTACACCTTC
.,TRBV7-9,TRBJ2-2,.,CASSQQINTGELFF,TGTGCCAGCAGCCAACAGATAAACACCGGGGAGCTGTTTTTT
.,TRBV5-1,TRBJ1-1,.,CASSSGEELREAFF,TGCGCCAGCAGCTCCGGCGAGGAACTCAGAGAAGCTTTCTTT
.,TRBV28,TRBJ2-7,.,CASSPYRDEQYF,TGTGCCAGCAGTCCCTACAGGGACGAGCAGTACTTC
TRBD2,TRBV27,TRBJ2-1,.,CASSLSSGRSYNEQFF,TGTGCCAGCAGTTTATCAAGCGGGAGGTCCTACAATGAGCAGTTCTTC
TRBD2,TRBV2,TRBJ2-2,.,CASSPGLAGTGELFF,TGTGCCAGCAGTCCGGGACTAGCGGGGACCGGGGAGCTGTTTTTT
.,TRBV19,TRBJ2-7,.,CASTHPRIGTYEQYF,TGTGCCAGTACACACCCCAGGATAGGAACCTACGAGCAGTACTTC
TRBD1,TRBV29-1,TRBJ2-5,.,CSVLTGGQETQYF,TGCAGCGTTTTAACAGGGGGCCAAGAGACCCAGTACTTC
TRBD1,TRBV6-1,TRBJ2-7,.,CASRDIDREFSEQYF,TGTGCCAGCAGAGACATAGACAGGGAATTCTCCGAGCAGTACTTC
.,TRBV12-5,TRBJ2-7,.,CASGLWQSYSYEQYF,TGTGCTAGTGGTTTGTGGCAGTCCTACTCCTACGAGCAGTACTTC
.,TRBV6-5,TRBJ2-2,.,CASRGPGPNTGELFF,TGTGCCAGCAGAGGACCCGGACCAAACACCGGGGAGCTGTTTTTT
.,TRBV27,TRBJ2-7,.,CASSYIGDEQYF,TGTGCCAGCAGTTATATAGGGGACGAGCAGTACTTC
.,TRBV5-1,TRBJ2-1,.,CASSLDYNEQFF,TGCGCCAGCAGCTTGGACTACAATGAGCAGTTCTTC
TRBD1,TRBV14,TRBJ2-2,.,CASRADRAGFRNTGELFF,TGTGCCAGCAGAGCTGACAGGGCGGGTTTCCGAAACACCGGGGAGCTGTTTTTT
TRBD2,TRBV5-1,TRBJ2-1,.,CASSLRAGVTYNEQFF,TGCGCCAGCAGCTTGCGGGCGGGGGTAACCTACAATGAGCAGTTCTTC
.,TRBV4-1,TRBJ1-5,few,CASSQVARNQPQHF,TGCGCCAGCAGCCAAGTCGCGAGAAATCAGCCCCAGCATTTT
TRBD2,TRBV6-5,TRBJ2-5,.,CASSYSWTSGETQYF,TGTGCCAGCAGTTACTCGTGGACTAGTGGGGAGACCCAGTACTTC
.,TRBV28,TRBJ1-5,.,CASSRDRSNQPQHF,TGTGCCAGCAGCCGGGACCGTAGCAATCAGCCCCAGCATTTT
.,TRBV18,TRBJ2-1,.,CASSRQEIPYNEQFF,TGTGCCAGCTCCCGACAGGAAATCCCCTACAATGAGCAGTTCTTC
TRBD1,TRBV19,TRBJ2-3,.,CASRPTGELDTQYF,TGTGCCAGTAGACCGACAGGGGAGTTAGATACGCAGTATTTT
.,TRBV9,TRBJ1-1,.,CASSVPRRWRTEAFF,TGTGCCAGCAGCGTACCTAGGAGGTGGAGGACTGAAGCTTTCTTT
.,TRBV27,TRBJ1-3,.,CASSFGGASGNTIYF,TGTGCCAGCAGTTTCGGTGGGGCCTCTGGAAACACCATATATTTT
TRBD1,TRBV30,TRBJ1-4,.,CAWDRGAEKLFF,TGTGCCTGGGACAGGGGGGCTGAAAAACTGTTTTTT
.,TRBV6-1,TRBJ1-4,.,CASSDRRGPLNEKLFF,TGTGCCAGCAGTGATAGGCGGGGACCGCTAAATGAAAAACTGTTTTTT
.,TRBV9,TRBJ1-2,.,CASSVDPDRHGYTF,TGTGCCAGCAGCGTAGATCCGGACAGACATGGCTACACCTTC
.,TRBV19,TRBJ1-1,.,CASSKGGEGGSEAFF,TGTGCCAGTAGTAAGGGAGGTGAGGGAGGATCTGAAGCTTTCTTT
.,TRBV28,TRBJ1-6,.,CASSLGEGGPYNSPLHF,TGTGCCAGCAGTTTGGGTGAGGGGGGTCCCTATAATTCACCCCTCCACTTT
TRBD1,TRBV23-1,TRBJ1-4,.,CASSHPGQGARGNEKLFF,TGCGCCAGCAGTCATCCGGGACAGGGGGCGCGGGGTAATGAAAAACTGTTTTTT
.,TRBV15,TRBJ2-1,.,CATSRKDHTNEQFF,TGTGCCACCAGCAGAAAGGACCATACTAATGAGCAGTTCTTC
.,TRBV30,TRBJ1-6,few,CAWVSSYNSPLHF,TGTGCCTGGGTGAGCTCCTATAATTCACCCCTCCACTTT
.,TRBV10-1,TRBJ1-5,.,CASRVRSGRGWGQPQHF,TGCGCCAGCAGAGTAAGATCAGGGAGGGGGTGGGGACAGCCCCAGCATTTT
.,TRBV30,TRBJ1-2,.,CAWSGQAANYGYTF,TGTGCCTGGAGTGGACAGGCCGCAAACTATGGCTACACCTTC